The sequence of this T cell receptor beta chain was determined in a study of T cells in Graves' hyperthyroidism and ophthalmopathy (dated by TCRdb to about 2019). About the study as a whole: Peripheral blood samples were taken at initial diagnosis, before any treatment was given. After blood sampling, hyperthyroidism patients were treated with methimazole at a starting dose of 30 mg daily, and ophthalmopathy patients were treated with high-dose intravenous methylprednisolone. An independent validation cohort of 18 to 20 hyperthyroidism patients and about 16 patients who later progressed to ophthalmopathy tested prospective prediction of ophthalmopathy. The roughly 94 discovery patients were randomly split 7:3 into training and test sets. The study also compared thyroid tissue and blood T-cell repertoires from about six Graves' hyperthyroidism patients. TCR V-J signatures able to tell the groups apart were searched for in a discovery cohort of approximately 95 patients, of whom more than 40 had Graves' ophthalmopathy and roughly 57 had stable Graves' hyperthyroidism. The paper reports TCR Vbeta CDR3 sequencing of more than 120 peripheral blood samples: approximately 41 ophthalmopathy, about 75 hyperthyroidism and 17 progressor patients. The paper as a whole reports these results and caveats: Most expanded thyroid clonotypes (frequency above 0.001) were also detected in blood, a finding suggesting that blood repertoires may reflect thyroid immune responses. A model built on a 13 V-J signature distinguished ophthalmopathy from stable hyperthyroidism, reaching over 85% sensitivity and about 81% specificity in cross-validation and 80%/75% in testing. In validation, the model predicted progression to ophthalmopathy a median of 6.5 months before onset, with approximately 71% sensitivity and almost 75% specificity. Sample size was not statistically predetermined, and blinding of investigators to group allocation was not performed.

TCR beta CDR3 regions were amplified from RNA transcripts. For the first round of RT-PCR on the TCR CDR3, the HTBI primer set was used together with the Qiagen OneStep RT-PCR kit. The libraries were constructed in a second round of multiplex PCR and then size-selected and purified. Libraries were sequenced paired-end with 100 bp reads on an Illumina HiSeq2000. The original pipeline was this. SOAPnuke was used to process the raw data, throwing out any read that contained adapters or uncalled bases, had a mean Phred below 15, or lacked an exact constant-primer or identifier match. High-quality paired reads were merged using COPE v1.2.5, and each unique nucleotide sequence was defined as a clonotype. Clonotypes were aligned to IMGT TRBV, TRBD and TRBJ reference segments using MiTCR v1.1. Analysis was restricted to V-J combinations with a frequency above 0.0001, which covered 99.2% of repertoires. The TCS score was defined as the ratio of F50 (clonal expansion) to E x V (chaos), calculated using BLOSUM62-based TCRdist between CDR3 peptides within each V-J. Welch's t-statistics and random forest reduced approximately 520 V-J features to roughly 13, which were used in a naive Bayes classifier (R e1071). TCRdb trimmed the raw reads at Q25, called clones with MiXCR and kept productive beta chains. One record per CDR3 amino acid sequence lists the most common genes and DNA. It is TCRdb's table, rather than the study itself, that gives the V and J calls and clone size. The table for this sample lists roughly 200,000 distinct CDR3 sequences; about a sixth of them were counted only once. Of the sample, roughly 49% falls within the top ten clones.

V gives up 6 bases and J gives up 3 bases, and the segment between their germline ends measures 11 bases. From its cysteine to its phenylalanine, the CDR3 spans 13 amino acids. The DNA shown is the 39-base CDR3, in frame from base 1. CDR1 and CDR2, per the germline V gene, are SGHRS and YFSETQ. Only a few counts were recorded for this clonotype. Its antigen is not yet known. No qualities accompany the bases; no much larger clone lies one base away. Stable Graves' hyperthyroidism was defined as no progression to ophthalmopathy during 18 months of follow-up. Hyperthyroidism patients were newly diagnosed, had a disease duration of under 2 months, and were aged 18 to 65 years. The study excluded patients with uncontrolled infections, other autoimmune diseases, pregnancy or lactation. Clinical symptoms, serum thyroxine and TRAb, thyroid ultrasound, and orbital computed tomography formed the basis for the diagnoses. PBMCs were isolated from 10 ml of fresh peripheral blood by Ficoll-Paque density gradient centrifugation. Total RNA was extracted with Trizol reagent, and quality was checked on an Agilent 2100 Bioanalyzer.

The receptor comes from a woman aged 45-65 years with Graves' hyperthyroidism. Sequencing was done on a sample of blood. The sequence links TRBV5-1 to TRBJ2-3; the D call is possibly TRBD1 or TRBD2, each sharing 5 bases. The CDR3 protein sequence reads: CASTRDRTDTQYF. In nucleotides, the sequence is TGCGCCAGCACCAGGGACCGAACAGATACGCAGTATTTT.